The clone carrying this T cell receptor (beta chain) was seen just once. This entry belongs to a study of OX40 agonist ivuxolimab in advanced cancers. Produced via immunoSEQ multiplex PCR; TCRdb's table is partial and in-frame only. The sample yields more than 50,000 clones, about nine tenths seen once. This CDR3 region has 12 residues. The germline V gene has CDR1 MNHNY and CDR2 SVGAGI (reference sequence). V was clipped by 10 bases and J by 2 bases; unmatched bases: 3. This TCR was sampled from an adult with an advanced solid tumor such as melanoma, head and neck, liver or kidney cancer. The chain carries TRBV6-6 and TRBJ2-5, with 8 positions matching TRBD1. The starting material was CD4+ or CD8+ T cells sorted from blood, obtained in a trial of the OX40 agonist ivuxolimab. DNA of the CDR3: TGTGCCACTCACAGGGGGCAAGAGACCCAGTACTTC. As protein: CATHRGQETQYF.